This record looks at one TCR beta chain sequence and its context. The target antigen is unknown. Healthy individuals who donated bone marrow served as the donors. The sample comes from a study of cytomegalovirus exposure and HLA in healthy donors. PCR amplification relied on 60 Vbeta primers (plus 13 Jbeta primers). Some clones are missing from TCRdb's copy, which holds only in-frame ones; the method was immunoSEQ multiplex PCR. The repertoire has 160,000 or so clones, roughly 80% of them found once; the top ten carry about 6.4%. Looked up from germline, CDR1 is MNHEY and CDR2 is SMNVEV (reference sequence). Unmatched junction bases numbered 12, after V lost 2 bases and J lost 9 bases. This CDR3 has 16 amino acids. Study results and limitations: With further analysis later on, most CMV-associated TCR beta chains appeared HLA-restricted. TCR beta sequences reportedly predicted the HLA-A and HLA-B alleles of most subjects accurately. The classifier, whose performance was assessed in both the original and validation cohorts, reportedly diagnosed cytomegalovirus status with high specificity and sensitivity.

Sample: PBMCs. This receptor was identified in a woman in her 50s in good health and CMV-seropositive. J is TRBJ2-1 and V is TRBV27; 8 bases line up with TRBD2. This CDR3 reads CASSLPGTRRWGEQFF. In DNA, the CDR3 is TGTGCCAGCAGTTTACCCGGGACTAGAAGGTGGGGTGAGCAGTTCTTC.